The rows below give T cell receptor beta chains drawn from one sample of a study of human thymus T cells. Data came from immunoSEQ multiplex PCR; TCRdb stores just in-frame clones and leaves some out. The repertoire consists of around 130,000 clones, with around 96% occurring once and the leading ten covering 0.02% to 0.03%. What was sequenced was thymus tissue. The receptors were sampled from a boy under three years old with a congenital heart defect but otherwise immunologically healthy. CDR3s include the opening cysteine and the closing phenylalanine or tryptophan. A D gene is named only where the DNA matches it firmly. Not every row has a clone size; where given, it reads once, few, many or a size class.

v_gene,d_gene,abundance,len,j_gene,CDR3nt,CDR3aa
TRBV7-2,NA,NA,16,TRBJ2-5,TGTGCCAGCAGCTTAAGAACAGGGTGTTTAAGAGAGACCCAGTACTTC,CASSLRTGCLRETQYF
TRBV4-3,TRBD1,once,15,TRBJ2-5,TGCGCCAGCAGCGATAAGGGCCCAGGGGGAGAGACCCAGTACTTC,CASSDKGPGGETQYF
TRBV6-5,NA,NA,15,TRBJ1-5,TGTGCCAGCAGTTACTCGGCGTTACACAATCAGCCCCAGCATTTT,CASSYSALHNQPQHF
TRBV28,TRBD1,NA,14,TRBJ1-2,TGTGCCAGCAGTTATAGGGACAGATCTAAGGGCTACACCTTC,CASSYRDRSKGYTF
TRBV15,NA,NA,16,TRBJ1-5,TGTGCCACCAGCAGAGATCTTACGGACGCCAATCAGCCCCAGCATTTT,CATSRDLTDANQPQHF
TRBV5-1,NA,NA,14,TRBJ1-1,TGCGCCAGCAGCTTCTCCGGGAGGAACACTGAAGCTTTCTTT,CASSFSGRNTEAFF
TRBV28,NA,NA,13,TRBJ2-7,TGTGCCAGCAGCCCATGGACTGATTACGAGCAGTACTTC,CASSPWTDYEQYF
TRBV14,NA,NA,12,TRBJ1-3,TGTGCCAGCAGCCAAGTTCAGGGCACCATATATTTT,CASSQVQGTIYF
TRBV7-2,NA,few,14,TRBJ2-7,TGTGCCAGCAGCGTTATCGAGGGATATCACGAGCAGTACTTC,CASSVIEGYHEQYF
TRBV5-6,TRBD1,NA,17,TRBJ2-6,TGTGCCAGCAGCCTGTTGGGACAGAGCTCTGGGGCCAACGTCCTGACTTTC,CASSLLGQSSGANVLTF
TRBV13,TRBD1,NA,15,TRBJ1-1,TGTGCCAGCAGCTCGGGACAGGGGGCGGACACTGAAGCTTTCTTT,CASSSGQGADTEAFF
TRBV21-1,NA,NA,15,TRBJ1-3,TGTGCCAGCAGCTCAAATTTAGGGGAAGGAAACACCATATATTTT,CASSSNLGEGNTIYF
TRBV4-3,NA,once,20,TRBJ1-1,TGCGCCAGCAGCCAAGAACCCCGACAGTGGGGGCATGGTCTGGACACTGAAGCTTTCTTT,CASSQEPRQWGHGLDTEAFF
TRBV4-3,NA,NA,16,TRBJ2-3,TGCGCCAGCAGCCAAGGAAAATTCACTAGCACAGATACGCAGTATTTT,CASSQGKFTSTDTQYF
TRBV5-1,NA,NA,15,TRBJ2-3,TGCGCCAGCAGCGTGAACAGGGCCGCCACAGATACGCAGTATTTT,CASSVNRAATDTQYF
TRBV18,NA,NA,16,TRBJ1-2,TGTGCCAGCTCACCACCCGCCTTTTCAATATACTATGGCTACACCTTC,CASSPPAFSIYYGYTF
TRBV28,NA,once,15,TRBJ1-1,TGTGCCAGCAGTTTGGTTAGCCGCCGGTACACTGAAGCTTTCTTT,CASSLVSRRYTEAFF
TRBV7-9,TRBD2,NA,15,TRBJ2-5,TGTGCCAGCAGCTCTACCCGGGGGGGGATAGAGACCCAGTACTTC,CASSSTRGGIETQYF
TRBV2,NA,NA,16,TRBJ1-3,TGTGCCAGCAGTGAGGCACAAGGGGATTCGGTAAACACCATATATTTT,CASSEAQGDSVNTIYF
TRBV13,TRBD2,NA,15,TRBJ2-5,TGTGCCAGCAGCTTAGCCATAGCGGGGGAAGAGACCCAGTACTTC,CASSLAIAGEETQYF
TRBV6-6,NA,NA,15,TRBJ2-3,TGTGCCAGCAGTTACGCGGGGTATGACACAGATACGCAGTATTTT,CASSYAGYDTDTQYF
TRBV4-1,NA,once,20,TRBJ2-6,TGCGCCAGCAGCCAAGAATATGAAAAGGGTGAGGCCTCTGGGGCCAACGTCCTGACTTTC,CASSQEYEKGEASGANVLTF
TRBV6-5,NA,NA,13,TRBJ1-1,TGTGCCAGCAGTTACCGGCGGGATTTTGTAGCTTTCTTT,CASSYRRDFVAFF
TRBV2,NA,NA,13,TRBJ2-1,TGTGCCAGCATTTACGGCCCCTACAATGAGCAGTTCTTC,CASIYGPYNEQFF
TRBV5-6,TRBD1,NA,13,TRBJ1-2,TGTGCCAGCAAGGGACAGGGGAACTATGGCTACACCTTC,CASKGQGNYGYTF
TRBV7-9,TRBD2,NA,16,TRBJ2-1,TGTGCCAGCAGTATGCAGAGCGGGGGGGCTGACAATGAGCAGTTCTTC,CASSMQSGGADNEQFF
TRBV6-1,NA,NA,15,TRBJ1-3,TGTGCCAGCCGTGTGAGAAGGGAAGCTGGAAACACCATATATTTT,CASRVRREAGNTIYF
TRBV7-6,NA,NA,14,TRBJ1-5,TGTGCCAGCAGCCCTATACAGGGAGAACAGCCCCAGCATTTT,CASSPIQGEQPQHF
TRBV4-1,NA,NA,13,TRBJ2-1,TGCGCCAGCAGCCACCACACCCAGGAGGAGCAGTTCTTC,CASSHHTQEEQFF
TRBV5-1,TRBD2,NA,16,TRBJ2-3,TGCGCCAGCAGCTCTACCCTAGCGGGGGGGCAAAATACGCAGTATTTT,CASSSTLAGGQNTQYF
TRBV28,TRBD1,NA,17,TRBJ1-2,TGTGCCAGCAGTTTGGGCAACACCGGACAGGGGAGGATGGGCTACACCTTC,CASSLGNTGQGRMGYTF
TRBV4-2,NA,NA,22,TRBJ1-3,TGTGCCAGCAGCCAAGTTCCAACTGACAGTCCCTACGAACCCCCCTCTGGAAACACCATATATTTT,CASSQVPTDSPYEPPSGNTIYF
TRBV30,NA,once,14,TRBJ1-6,TGTGCCTGGAGTGTGGGGGGCGGGAATTCACCCCTCCACTTT,CAWSVGGGNSPLHF
TRBV7-8,NA,NA,13,TRBJ1-2,TGTGCCAGCAGCGAACAGGGAGGGTATGGCTACACCTTC,CASSEQGGYGYTF
TRBV2,NA,NA,13,TRBJ2-2,TGTGCCAGCAGGCCGGGGCCGACCGGGGAGCTGTTTTTT,CASRPGPTGELFF
TRBV7-2,NA,NA,15,TRBJ2-7,TGTGCCAGCAGCTGGCGGGGCAGGGCCTCCTACGAGCAGTACTTC,CASSWRGRASYEQYF
TRBV28,NA,NA,14,TRBJ1-5,TGTGCCAGCAGACAACCCCGTAGGTTTCAGCCCCAGCATTTT,CASRQPRRFQPQHF
TRBV25-1,NA,NA,13,TRBJ1-1,TGTGCCAGCAGTGGAAATTGGAACACTGAAGCTTTCTTT,CASSGNWNTEAFF
TRBV28,NA,NA,15,TRBJ2-7,TGTGCCAGCAGCCCCTCAGGGACCCGCTCCTACGAGCAGTACTTC,CASSPSGTRSYEQYF
TRBV6-6,TRBD1,NA,16,TRBJ1-3,TGTGCCAGCAGTCGTCCCCCCAGGGGGCTTGGAAACACCATATATTTT,CASSRPPRGLGNTIYF
TRBV27,TRBD2,NA,16,TRBJ2-5,TGTGCCAGCAGTTTATCTTCCGGGGGGGCCGGAGAGACCCAGTACTTC,CASSLSSGGAGETQYF
TRBV7-2,NA,few,17,TRBJ2-5,TGTGCCAGCAGCTTAGCGGGGACCTGGGACTTACAAGAGACCCAGTACTTC,CASSLAGTWDLQETQYF
TRBV4-3,TRBD2,NA,18,TRBJ2-1,TGCGCCAGCAGCCACCCCACCCCCAGCGGGGGACGGTACAATGAGCAGTTCTTC,CASSHPTPSGGRYNEQFF
TRBV6-1,TRBD1,NA,15,TRBJ2-5,TGTGCCAGCAGTGAACCGACAGGGGGTTCGGAGACCCAGTACTTC,CASSEPTGGSETQYF
TRBV28,NA,NA,16,TRBJ1-5,TGTGCCAGCAGTCTAATAGGGCGGGGAGGCAATCAGCCCCAGCATTTT,CASSLIGRGGNQPQHF
TRBV2,TRBD1,NA,15,TRBJ1-2,TGTGCCAGCAGTGAACGGCAGGGGGCTTGGTATGGCTACACCTTC,CASSERQGAWYGYTF
TRBV19,NA,NA,13,TRBJ1-3,TGTGCCAGTATGAGGTCCTCTGGAAACACCATATATTTT,CASMRSSGNTIYF
TRBV6-1,NA,NA,16,TRBJ1-5,TGTGCCAGCAGTGAAGCGTGGGGGGGGCGTAATCAGCCCCAGCATTTT,CASSEAWGGRNQPQHF
TRBV4-1,NA,NA,19,TRBJ2-3,TGCGCCAGCAGCCAAGGGGGCCCCATAGAGGTGGGGGGCACAGATACGCAGTATTTT,CASSQGGPIEVGGTDTQYF
TRBV4-3,NA,NA,18,TRBJ2-7,TGCGCCAGCAGCCAAAGGGGGAAGGGGTCCACGACAGCCTACGAGCAGTACTTC,CASSQRGKGSTTAYEQYF
TRBV7-9,TRBD1,NA,15,TRBJ2-5,TGTGCCAGCAGCTCAGGACAGGGTGTCGGAGAGACCCAGTACTTC,CASSSGQGVGETQYF
TRBV5-5,NA,NA,17,TRBJ1-6,TGTGCCAGCAGCTCCAAAGGGGGGGGAAGGAGATGGTCACCCCTCCACTTT,CASSSKGGGRRWSPLHF
TRBV25-1,NA,NA,13,TRBJ2-3,TGTGCCAGCACTGGCCTGGGGACGGATACGCAGTATTTT,CASTGLGTDTQYF
TRBV27,TRBD2,once,15,TRBJ2-3,TGTGCCAGCAGTCCCGGACTAGCGAGCACAGATACGCAGTATTTT,CASSPGLASTDTQYF